Listed below are T cell receptor beta chains from one sample, sequenced in a study of T-cell memory formation after mild COVID-19. TCRdb reanalysed the 5' RACE reads using MiXCR and keeps one entry per CDR3 protein. This table has around 300,000 distinct CDR3 sequences, roughly 17% appearing once. The sequencing input was PBMCs or a T cell subset sorted from them (not recorded which). The source of these receptors is a man aged 18 to 30 who had mild COVID-19 (a few samples of this study predate the infection). Cell type and time point are not known. The CDR3 runs from the conserved cysteine through the conserved F or W. D genes are given only for firm matches. A row's size may be missing; if present it is once, few, many or a size class.

d_call j_call v_call clone_size cdr3_aa cdr3_nt
NA TRBJ1-5 TRBV20-1 NA CSARIPPGQPQHF TGCAGTGCTAGGATTCCCCCCGGTCAGCCCCAGCATTTT
TRBD2 TRBJ2-5 TRBV11-2 NA CASSLRSGAQETQYF TGTGCCAGCAGCTTACGGAGCGGGGCGCAAGAGACCCAGTACTTC
NA TRBJ2-7 TRBV29-1 NA CSVEGAGFSSYEQYF TGCAGCGTTGAAGGGGCAGGGTTCAGCTCCTACGAGCAGTACTTC
TRBD1 TRBJ1-3 TRBV12-3/TRBV12-4 few CASHINRGPGNTIYF TGTGCCAGCCACATCAACAGGGGTCCGGGAAACACCATATATTTT
NA TRBJ1-1 TRBV20-1 NA CSARNPVNTEAFF TGCAGTGCTAGGAATCCGGTGAACACTGAAGCTTTCTTT
NA TRBJ2-5 TRBV25-1 many CASRGVGETQYF TGTGCCAGCAGGGGGGTGGGGGAGACCCAGTACTTC
NA TRBJ2-1 TRBV4-3 NA CASSQAGELNEQFF TGCGCCAGCAGCCAAGCTGGGGAGCTCAATGAGCAGTTCTTC
TRBD1 TRBJ1-6 TRBV7-3 NA CASSQGSGGSPLHF TGTGCCAGCAGCCAGGGGTCAGGGGGGTCACCCCTCCACTTT
NA TRBJ2-7 TRBV5-4 NA CASSTGGFHYEQYF TGTGCCAGCAGTACTGGCGGCTTTCATTACGAGCAGTACTTC
TRBD1 TRBJ2-2 TRBV20-1 few CSAKGQGASSNTGELFF TGCAGTGCTAAAGGACAGGGGGCCTCTTCGAACACCGGGGAGCTGTTTTTT
NA TRBJ1-1 TRBV11-3 NA CASSLASTTEAFF TGTGCCAGCAGCTTAGCCTCGACCACTGAAGCTTTCTTT
NA TRBJ1-1 TRBV7-9 NA CASSPGGDAFF TGTGCCAGCAGCCCCGGCGGGGATGCTTTCTTT
NA TRBJ1-2 TRBV29-1 few CSVDRAIATPGYTF TGCAGCGTAGACCGCGCGATCGCTACTCCTGGCTACACCTTC
NA TRBJ2-3 TRBV5-6 few CASSLSLTRLGTDTQYF TGTGCCAGCAGCTTGTCCCTGACCCGGTTGGGCACAGATACGCAGTATTTT
NA TRBJ2-3 TRBV7-6 few CASSTGARGTDTQYF TGTGCCAGCAGCACCGGGGCCAGGGGCACAGATACGCAGTATTTT
NA TRBJ1-2 TRBV5-1 NA CASSLGTNNYGYTF TGCGCCAGCAGCTTGGGTACAAATAACTATGGCTACACCTTC
TRBD2 TRBJ2-5 TRBV4-2 NA CASSLSGGAAETQYF TGTGCCAGCAGCTTAAGCGGGGGGGCCGCAGAGACCCAGTACTTC
TRBD1 TRBJ1-2 TRBV7-2 NA CASSPGTGPYFYGYTF TGTGCCAGCAGCCCCGGGACAGGGCCCTATTTCTATGGCTACACCTTC
NA TRBJ1-6 TRBV5-8 few CASSSPYGTHNSPLHF TGTGCCAGCAGCTCGCCCTACGGGACCCATAATTCACCCCTCCACTTT
TRBD2 TRBJ2-3 TRBV12-3/TRBV12-4 few CASSFNGGGDTQYF TGTGCCAGCAGTTTTAACGGGGGGGGAGATACGCAGTATTTT
NA TRBJ2-2 TRBV27 NA CASSLQYGGRELFF TGTGCCAGCAGTTTACAGTACGGGGGCAGGGAGCTGTTTTTT
NA TRBJ2-2 TRBV20-1 few CSAQPGASTGELFF TGCAGTGCCCAACCCGGGGCCAGCACCGGGGAGCTGTTTTTT
NA TRBJ2-2 TRBV7-8 few CASSLRSNGELFF TGTGCCAGCAGCTTGAGGTCGAACGGGGAGCTGTTTTTT
TRBD1 TRBJ1-6 TRBV5-1 many CASSSQTGNSPLHF TGCGCCAGCAGCTCCCAGACAGGGAATTCACCCCTCCACTTT
TRBD1 TRBJ2-5 TRBV28 NA CASSLGGTGPQETQYF TGTGCCAGCAGTTTAGGTGGGACAGGACCTCAAGAGACCCAGTACTTC
NA TRBJ1-5 TRBV20-1 few CSARNEVAGQPQHF TGCAGTGCTCGTAATGAGGTAGCAGGTCAGCCCCAGCATTTT
NA TRBJ1-4 TRBV12-3/TRBV12-4 NA CASRTGSDEKLFF TGTGCCAGCAGAACAGGGTCGGATGAAAAACTGTTTTTT
NA TRBJ1-2 TRBV4-3 NA CASSQERGGFGGYTF TGCGCCAGCAGCCAAGAGCGAGGGGGGTTCGGTGGCTACACCTTC
TRBD1 TRBJ1-6 TRBV5-1 NA CASSLITGDSPLHF TGCGCCAGCAGCTTGATCACAGGGGATTCACCCCTCCACTTT
NA TRBJ1-2 TRBV20-1 NA CSVIQANYGYTF TGCAGTGTAATACAGGCTAACTATGGCTACACCTTC
TRBD1 TRBJ1-6 TRBV15 NA CATSSDRGRIYNSPLHF TGTGCCACCAGCAGCGACAGGGGGAGAATCTATAATTCACCCCTCCACTTT